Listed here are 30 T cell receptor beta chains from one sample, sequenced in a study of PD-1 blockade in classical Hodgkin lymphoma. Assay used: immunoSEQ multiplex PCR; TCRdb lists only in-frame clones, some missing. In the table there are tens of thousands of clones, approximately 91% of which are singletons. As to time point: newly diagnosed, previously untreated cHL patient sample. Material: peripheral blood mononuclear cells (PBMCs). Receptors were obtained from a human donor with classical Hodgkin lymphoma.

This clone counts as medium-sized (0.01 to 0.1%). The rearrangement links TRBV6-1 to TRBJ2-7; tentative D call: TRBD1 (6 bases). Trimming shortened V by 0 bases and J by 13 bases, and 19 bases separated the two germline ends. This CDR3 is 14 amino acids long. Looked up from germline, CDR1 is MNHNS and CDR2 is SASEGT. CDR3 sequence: CASSEARGGRGPYF. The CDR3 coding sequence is TGTGCCAGCAGTGAAGCAAGAGGAGGCAGGGGCCCTTACTTC.

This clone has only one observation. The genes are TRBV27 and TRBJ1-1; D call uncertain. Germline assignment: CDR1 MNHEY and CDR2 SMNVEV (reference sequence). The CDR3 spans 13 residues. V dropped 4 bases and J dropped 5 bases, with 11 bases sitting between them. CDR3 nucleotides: TGTGCCAGCAGTTGGGCCCTGGGGACTGAAGCTTTCTTT. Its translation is CASSWALGTEAFF.

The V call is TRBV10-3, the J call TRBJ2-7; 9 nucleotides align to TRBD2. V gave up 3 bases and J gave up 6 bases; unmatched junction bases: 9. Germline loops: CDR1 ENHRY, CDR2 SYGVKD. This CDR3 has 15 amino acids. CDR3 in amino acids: CAISDVTSGRIEQYF. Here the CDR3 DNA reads TGTGCCATCAGTGATGTGACTAGCGGTCGTATCGAGCAGTACTTC.

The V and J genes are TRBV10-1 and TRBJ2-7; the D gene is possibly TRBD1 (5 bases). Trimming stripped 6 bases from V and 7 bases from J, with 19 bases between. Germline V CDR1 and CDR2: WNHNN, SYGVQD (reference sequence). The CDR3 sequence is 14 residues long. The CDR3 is CASSYGVNKGEQYF. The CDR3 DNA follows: TGCGCCAGCAGCTACGGTGTAAACAAGGGGGAGCAGTACTTC.

The CDR3 sequence is CASSLTGTSGRGTDTQYF. The CDR3, as DNA: TGCGCCAGCAGCTTAACCGGGACTAGCGGGAGGGGCACAGATACGCAGTATTTT. The chain couples TRBV5-1 to TRBJ2-3, with 16 bases identical to TRBD2. Germline V lookup: CDR1 SGHRS, CDR2 YFSETQ. This CDR3 is built from 18 residues. V was pared by 2 bases and J by 1 base, with 4 bases of the junction left unmatched.

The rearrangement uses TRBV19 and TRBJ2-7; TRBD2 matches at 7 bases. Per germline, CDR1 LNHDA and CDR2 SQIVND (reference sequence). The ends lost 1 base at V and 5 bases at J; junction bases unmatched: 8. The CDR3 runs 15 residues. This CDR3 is CASSIGPGGLNEQYF. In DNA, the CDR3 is TGTGCCAGTAGTATAGGGCCGGGAGGCCTTAACGAGCAGTACTTC.

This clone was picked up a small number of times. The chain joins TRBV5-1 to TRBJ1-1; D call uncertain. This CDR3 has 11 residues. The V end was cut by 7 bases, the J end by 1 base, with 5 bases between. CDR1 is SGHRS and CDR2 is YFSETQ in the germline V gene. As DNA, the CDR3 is TGCGCCAGCCGACAGAACACTGAAGCTTTCTTT. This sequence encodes CASRQNTEAFF.

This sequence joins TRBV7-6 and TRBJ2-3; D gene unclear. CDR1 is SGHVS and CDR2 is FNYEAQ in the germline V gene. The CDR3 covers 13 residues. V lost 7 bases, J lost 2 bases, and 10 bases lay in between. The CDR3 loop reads CASTPDYTDTQYF. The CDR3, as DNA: TGTGCCAGCACCCCGGATTACACAGATACGCAGTATTTT.

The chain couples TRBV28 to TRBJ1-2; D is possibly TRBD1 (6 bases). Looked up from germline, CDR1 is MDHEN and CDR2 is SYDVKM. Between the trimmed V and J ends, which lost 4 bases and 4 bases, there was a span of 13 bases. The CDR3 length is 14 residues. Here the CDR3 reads CASSSRGLPYGYTF. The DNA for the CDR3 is TGTGCCAGCAGTTCCAGGGGTCTGCCCTATGGCTACACCTTC.

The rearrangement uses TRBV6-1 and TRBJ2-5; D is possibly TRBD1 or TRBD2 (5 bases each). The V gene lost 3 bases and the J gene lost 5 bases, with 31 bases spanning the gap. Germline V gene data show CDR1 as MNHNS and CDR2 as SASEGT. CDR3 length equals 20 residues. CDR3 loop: CASSENSWGGRRAWGETQYF. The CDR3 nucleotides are TGTGCCAGCAGTGAGAATAGTTGGGGCGGGCGAAGGGCCTGGGGGGAGACCCAGTACTTC.

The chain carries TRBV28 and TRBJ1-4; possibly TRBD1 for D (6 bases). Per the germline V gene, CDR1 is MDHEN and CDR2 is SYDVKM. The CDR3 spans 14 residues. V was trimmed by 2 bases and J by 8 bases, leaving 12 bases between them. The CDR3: CASSLGRGWEKLFF. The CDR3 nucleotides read TGTGCCAGCAGTTTAGGCAGGGGTTGGGAAAAACTGTTTTTT.

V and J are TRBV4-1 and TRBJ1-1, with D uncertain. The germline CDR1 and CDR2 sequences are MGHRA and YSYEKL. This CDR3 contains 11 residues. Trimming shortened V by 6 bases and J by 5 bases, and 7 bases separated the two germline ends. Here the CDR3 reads CASSNPTEAFF. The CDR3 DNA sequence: TGCGCCAGCAGTAATCCAACTGAAGCTTTCTTT.

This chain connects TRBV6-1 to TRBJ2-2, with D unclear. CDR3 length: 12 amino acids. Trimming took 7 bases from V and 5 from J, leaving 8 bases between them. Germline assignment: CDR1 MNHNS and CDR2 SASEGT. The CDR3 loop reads CASILGTGELFF. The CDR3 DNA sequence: TGTGCCAGCATCTTGGGAACCGGGGAGCTGTTTTTT.

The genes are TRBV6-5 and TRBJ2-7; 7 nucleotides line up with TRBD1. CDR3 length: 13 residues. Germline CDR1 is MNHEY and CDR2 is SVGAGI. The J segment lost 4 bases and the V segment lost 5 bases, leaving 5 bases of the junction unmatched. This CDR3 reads CASSLNRGYEQYF. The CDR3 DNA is TGTGCCAGCAGTCTAAACAGGGGTTACGAGCAGTACTTC.

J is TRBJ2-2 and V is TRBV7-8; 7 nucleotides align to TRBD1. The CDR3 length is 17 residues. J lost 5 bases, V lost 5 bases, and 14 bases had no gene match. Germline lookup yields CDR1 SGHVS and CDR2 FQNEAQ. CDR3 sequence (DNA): TGTGCCAGCAGCCTCCCGACAGGGACCGTTTTTACCGGGGAGCTGTTTTTT. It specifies CASSLPTGTVFTGELFF. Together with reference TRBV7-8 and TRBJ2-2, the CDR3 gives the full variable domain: GAGVSQSPRYKVAKRGQDVALRCDPISGHVSLFWYQQALGQGPEFLTYFQNEAQLDKSGLPSDRFFAERPEGSVSTLKIQRTQQEDSAVYLCASSLPTGTVFTGELFFGEGSRLTVL.

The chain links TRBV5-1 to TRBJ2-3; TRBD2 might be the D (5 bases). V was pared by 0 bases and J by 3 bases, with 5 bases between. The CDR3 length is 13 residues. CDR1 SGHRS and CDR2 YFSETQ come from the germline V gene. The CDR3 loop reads CASSLGGTDTQYF. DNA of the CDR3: TGCGCCAGCAGCTTGGGCGGGACAGATACGCAGTATTTT. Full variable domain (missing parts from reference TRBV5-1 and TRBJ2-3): KAGVTQTPRYLIKTRGQQVTLSCSPISGHRSVSWYQQTPGQGLQFLFEYFSETQRNKGNFPGRFSGRQFSNSRSEMNVSTLELGDSALYLCASSLGGTDTQYFGPGTRLTVL.

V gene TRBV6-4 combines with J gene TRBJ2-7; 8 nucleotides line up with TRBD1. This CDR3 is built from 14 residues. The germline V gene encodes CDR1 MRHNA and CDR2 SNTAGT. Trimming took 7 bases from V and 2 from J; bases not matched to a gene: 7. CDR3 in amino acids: CASIGQGGPYEQYV. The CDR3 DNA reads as TGTGCCAGCATTGGACAGGGCGGCCCCTACGAGCAGTACGTC.

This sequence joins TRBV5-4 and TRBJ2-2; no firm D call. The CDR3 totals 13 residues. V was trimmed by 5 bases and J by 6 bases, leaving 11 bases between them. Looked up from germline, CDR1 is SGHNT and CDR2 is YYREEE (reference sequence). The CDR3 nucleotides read TGTGCCAGCAGTCTTCCAGGATCCGGGGAGCTGTTTTTT. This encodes CASSLPGSGELFF.

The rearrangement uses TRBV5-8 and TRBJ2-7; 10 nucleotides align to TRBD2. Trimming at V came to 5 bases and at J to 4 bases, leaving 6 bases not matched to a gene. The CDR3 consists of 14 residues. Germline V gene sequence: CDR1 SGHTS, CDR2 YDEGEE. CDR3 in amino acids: CASRSGRGEYEQYF. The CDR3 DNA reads TGTGCCAGCAGGAGCGGGAGGGGAGAATACGAGCAGTACTTC.

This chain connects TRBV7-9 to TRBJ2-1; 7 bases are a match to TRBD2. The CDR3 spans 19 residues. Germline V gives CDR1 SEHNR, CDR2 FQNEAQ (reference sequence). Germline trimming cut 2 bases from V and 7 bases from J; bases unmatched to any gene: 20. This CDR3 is CASSLKILLGPSGGNEQFF. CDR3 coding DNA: TGTGCCAGCAGCTTAAAAATCCTGCTGGGCCCTAGCGGTGGGAATGAGCAGTTCTTC.

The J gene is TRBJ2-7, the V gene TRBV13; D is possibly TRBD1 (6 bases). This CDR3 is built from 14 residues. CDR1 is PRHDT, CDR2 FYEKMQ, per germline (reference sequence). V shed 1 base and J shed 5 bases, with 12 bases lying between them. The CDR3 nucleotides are TGTGCCAGCAGCTTAGCTGCAGGGGCCCACGAGCAGTACTTC. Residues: CASSLAAGAHEQYF.

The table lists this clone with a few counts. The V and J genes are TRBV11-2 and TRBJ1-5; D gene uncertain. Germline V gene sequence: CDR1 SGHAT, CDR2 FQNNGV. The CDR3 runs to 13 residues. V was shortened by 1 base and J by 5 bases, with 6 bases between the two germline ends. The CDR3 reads CASSLVGDQPQHF. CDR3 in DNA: TGTGCCAGCAGCTTAGTCGGGGATCAGCCCCAGCATTTT.

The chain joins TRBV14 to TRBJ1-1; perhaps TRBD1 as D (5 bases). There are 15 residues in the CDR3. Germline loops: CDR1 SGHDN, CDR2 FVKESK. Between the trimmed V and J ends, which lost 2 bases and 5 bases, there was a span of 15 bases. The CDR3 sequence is CASSQYRQERTEAFF. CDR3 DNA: TGTGCCAGCAGCCAATACAGGCAGGAAAGGACTGAAGCTTTCTTT.

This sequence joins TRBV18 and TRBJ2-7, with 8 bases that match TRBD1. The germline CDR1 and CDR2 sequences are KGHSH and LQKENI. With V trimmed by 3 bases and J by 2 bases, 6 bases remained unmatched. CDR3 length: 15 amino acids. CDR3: CASSPTTGATYEQYV. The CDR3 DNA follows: TGTGCCAGCTCACCTACGACAGGGGCAACCTACGAGCAGTACGTC.

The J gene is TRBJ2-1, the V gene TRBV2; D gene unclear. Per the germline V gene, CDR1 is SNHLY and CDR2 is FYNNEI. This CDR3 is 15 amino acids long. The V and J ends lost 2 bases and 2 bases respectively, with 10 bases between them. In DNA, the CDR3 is TGTGCCAGCAGTGAAAACAGTTGGACCTACAATGAGCAGTTCTTC. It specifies CASSENSWTYNEQFF.

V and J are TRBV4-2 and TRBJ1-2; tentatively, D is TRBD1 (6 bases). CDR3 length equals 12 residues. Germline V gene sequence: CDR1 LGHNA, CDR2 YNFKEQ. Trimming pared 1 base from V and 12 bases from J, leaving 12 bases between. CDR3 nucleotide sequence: TGTGCCAGCAGCCAAGCAACAGGGCGGCACACCTTC. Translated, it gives CASSQATGRHTF.

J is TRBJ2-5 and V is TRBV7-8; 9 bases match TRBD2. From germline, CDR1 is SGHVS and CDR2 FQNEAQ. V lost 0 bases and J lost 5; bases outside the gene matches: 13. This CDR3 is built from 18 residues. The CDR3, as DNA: TGTGCCAGCAGCTTAGCGAGGTTCGGCGGGAGGGCCCGGGAGACCCAGTACTTC. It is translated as CASSLARFGGRARETQYF.

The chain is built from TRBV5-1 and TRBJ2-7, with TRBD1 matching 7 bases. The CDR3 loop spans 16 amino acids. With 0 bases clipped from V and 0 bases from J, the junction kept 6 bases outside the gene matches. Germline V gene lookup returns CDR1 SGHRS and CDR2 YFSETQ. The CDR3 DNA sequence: TGCGCCAGCAGCTTGGACAGGGGTACTCTCTCCTACGAGCAGTACTTC. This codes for CASSLDRGTLSYEQYF.

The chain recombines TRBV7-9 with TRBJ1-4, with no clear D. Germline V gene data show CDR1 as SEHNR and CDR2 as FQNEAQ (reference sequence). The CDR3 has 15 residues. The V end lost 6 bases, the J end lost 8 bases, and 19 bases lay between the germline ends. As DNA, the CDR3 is TGTGCCAGCAGTGGGAAGGAGGGAGGTTGGGAAAAACTGTTTTTT. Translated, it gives CASSGKEGGWEKLFF.

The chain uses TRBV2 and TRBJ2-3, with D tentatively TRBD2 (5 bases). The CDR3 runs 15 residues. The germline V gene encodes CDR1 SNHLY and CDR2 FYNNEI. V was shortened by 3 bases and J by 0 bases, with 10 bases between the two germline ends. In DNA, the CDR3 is TGTGCCAGCAGTGAGAGGGATTCTAGCACAGATACGCAGTATTTT. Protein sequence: CASSERDSSTDTQYF.